Here is one TCR beta chain with its context. The sample originates from a study of control samples from healthy donors and cancer patients. The table came from immunoSEQ multiplex PCR; TCRdb's copy has only in-frame clones and leaves some out. The profile shows around 30,000 clones, approximately 93% of them singletons. Sequencing was carried out using PBMCs. The sequence was obtained from a middle-aged man with colorectal cancer.

CDR3 sequence (DNA): TGCGCCAGCAGCCCACCCTCCGGGGCGTATGGCTACACCTTC. Protein: CASSPPSGAYGYTF. The chain joins TRBV5-1 to TRBJ1-2; possibly TRBD1 for D (5 bases). V dropped 4 bases and J dropped 5 bases, with 15 bases sitting between them. CDR1 and CDR2 (germline): SGHRS, YFSETQ. CDR3 length equals 14 residues.